The clone carrying this T cell receptor (beta chain) was detected only once. The sample originates from a study of blood T cell repertoires in COVID-19. Across the study: Acute and convalescent COVID-19 samples came from the United States, Italy and Spain. Sources were T cells, B-cell-depleted T cells, or PBMCs; the material itself was cDNA or gDNA.

During active infection, Seattle patients enrolled and were then monitored through disease. The repertoire was sequenced with immunoSEQ multiplex PCR; TCRdb's copy has only in-frame clones and lacks some. The table includes 85,000 to 120,000 clones, over 85% detected once. Germline assignment: CDR1 SGHNT and CDR2 YENEEA. The CDR3 is made up of 14 amino acids. Deletions cut 2 bases from V and 8 bases from J, with 13 bases between. The V gene is TRBV11-3, the J gene TRBJ2-1; D is unresolved. This TCR was recovered from a woman aged 45-65 years with COVID-19, enrolled during active disease. Sequencing was carried out using peripheral blood. CDR3 sequence reads: CASSLTGQVHEQFF. The CDR3 nucleotides read TGTGCCAGCAGCTTAACTGGGCAGGTCCATGAGCAGTTCTTC.